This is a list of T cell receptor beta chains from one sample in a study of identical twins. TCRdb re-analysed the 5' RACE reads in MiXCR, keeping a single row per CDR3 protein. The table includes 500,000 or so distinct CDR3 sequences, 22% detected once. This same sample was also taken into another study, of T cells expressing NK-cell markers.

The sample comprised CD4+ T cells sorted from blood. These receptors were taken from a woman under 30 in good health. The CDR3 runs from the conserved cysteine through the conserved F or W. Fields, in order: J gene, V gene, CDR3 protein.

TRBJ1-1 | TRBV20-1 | CSTTRWGTEAFF
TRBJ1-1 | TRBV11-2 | CASSLIVTAGYSTNTEAFF
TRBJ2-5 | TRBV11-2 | CASSLGVFPGLAGLQETQYF
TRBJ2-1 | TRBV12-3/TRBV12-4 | CASRGTGQGVGWFF
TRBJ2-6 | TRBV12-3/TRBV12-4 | CASSPRGLNSGANVLTF
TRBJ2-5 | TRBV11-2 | CASSLGPYQETQYF
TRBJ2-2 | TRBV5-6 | CASSLGTERSGNTGELFF
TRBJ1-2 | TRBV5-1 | CASSLAGGEGYTF
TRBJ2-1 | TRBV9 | CASSVEAALNGSF
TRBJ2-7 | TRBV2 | CASTERASYEQYF
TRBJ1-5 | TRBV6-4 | CASSEVADGQPQHF
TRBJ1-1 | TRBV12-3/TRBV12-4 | CASSYGRRNTEAFF
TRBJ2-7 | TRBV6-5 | CASSYSSGTAREQYF
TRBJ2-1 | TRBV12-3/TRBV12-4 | CASSFASGSSYNEQFF
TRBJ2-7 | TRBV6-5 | CASSWDSLAYEQYF
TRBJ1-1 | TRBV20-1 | CSARSQGVEAFF
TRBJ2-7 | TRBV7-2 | CASSLESGRTYEQYF
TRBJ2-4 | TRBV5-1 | CASSHVWAGAKNIQYF
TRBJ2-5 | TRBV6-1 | CASRGTHQETQYF
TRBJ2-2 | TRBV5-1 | CASGDRGLYTGELFF
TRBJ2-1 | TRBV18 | CASSPGLAGSNEQFF
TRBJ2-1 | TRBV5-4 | CASSSKTGTRYNEQFF
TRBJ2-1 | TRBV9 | CASSPIPGDEQFF
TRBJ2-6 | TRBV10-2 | CASSDYRGSFSGANVLTF
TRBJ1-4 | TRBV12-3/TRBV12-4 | CASSFIWRSNEKLFF
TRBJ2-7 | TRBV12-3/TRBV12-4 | CASSLRAGTGGLVEQYF
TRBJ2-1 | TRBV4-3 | CASRQTFTPYNEQFF
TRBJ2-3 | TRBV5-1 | CASSLGVDTQYF
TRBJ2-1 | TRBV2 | CASSEARGDYNEQFF
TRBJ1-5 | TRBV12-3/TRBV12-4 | CASSLMSQPQHF
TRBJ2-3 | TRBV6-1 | CASSRVSGAVDTQYF
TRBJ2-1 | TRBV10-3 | CAIRAGTGLHEQFF
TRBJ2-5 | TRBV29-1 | CSVCEGGETQYF
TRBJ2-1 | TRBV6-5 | CASSYSDISYNEQFF
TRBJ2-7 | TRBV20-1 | CSASDRVYEQYF
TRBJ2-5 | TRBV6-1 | CASSTWTGGGETQYF
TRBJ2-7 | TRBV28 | CASMGQVYEQYF